The 29 T cell receptor beta chains listed next were all sequenced from one sample in a study of blood T cell repertoires in COVID-19. Only in-frame clones appear in the TCRdb table, and some are missing; sequencing was by immunoSEQ multiplex PCR. The table shows some 500,000 clones, with roughly 90% occurring only once. Sequencing was performed on PBMCs or T cells enriched from blood (not recorded which). The receptors were sampled from a woman in her 40s who had recovered from COVID-19.

This clone was observed a few times. The chain has TRBV5-1 and TRBJ2-5; D possibly corresponds to TRBD1 (6 bases). Trimming removed 0 bases at V and 5 bases at J, with 17 bases between. The CDR3 length is 16 residues. Germline V gene lookup returns CDR1 SGHRS and CDR2 YFSETQ. In DNA form, the CDR3 reads TGCGCCAGCAGCTTGGTTTACGACAGGTCGTTCGAGACCCAGTACTTC. Encoded protein: CASSLVYDRSFETQYF. The complete variable domain, with remaining parts taken from reference TRBV5-1 and TRBJ2-5, reads KAGVTQTPRYLIKTRGQQVTLSCSPISGHRSVSWYQQTPGQGLQFLFEYFSETQRNKGNFPGRFSGRQFSNSRSEMNVSTLELGDSALYLCASSLVYDRSFETQYFGPGTRLLVL.

This chain joins TRBV10-3 and TRBJ1-1; D is perhaps TRBD1 (5 bases). With 11 bases removed from V and 5 bases from J, the gap between germline ends came to 18 bases. The CDR3 covers 13 residues. CDR1 is ENHRY and CDR2 is SYGVKD in the germline V gene. Here the CDR3 DNA reads TGTGCCCCCTGTCGGGGGGTTCGGACTGAAGCTTTCTTT. It specifies CAPCRGVRTEAFF.

The chain links TRBV5-1 to TRBJ2-2; a weak D match, TRBD1 (6 bases). The CDR3 covers 16 residues. The ends were cut back, 0 bases at V and 0 bases at J, with 9 bases in the middle. In germline, CDR1 is SGHRS, CDR2 YFSETQ. The CDR3 region is CASSLVGGANTGELFF. In nucleotides, the CDR3 is TGCGCCAGCAGCTTGGTTGGGGGCGCGAACACCGGGGAGCTGTTTTTT.

V usage is TRBV12-3 or TRBV12-4 and J usage is TRBJ1-2; the D gene is possibly TRBD1 (5 bases). V was cut by 3 bases and J by 11 bases, with 13 bases left in between. The CDR3 length is 12 residues. The CDR3 DNA follows: TGTGCCAGCAGTTTTACAGGAGCCGTATACACCTTC. This gives the protein CASSFTGAVYTF.

V usage is TRBV5-1 and J usage is TRBJ2-7; 7 nucleotides match TRBD1. The CDR3 contains 15 residues. Germline-derived CDR1 and CDR2 are SGHRS and YFSETQ. J was trimmed by 0 bases and V by 3 bases; bases with no gene match: 6. CDR3 nucleotides: TGCGCCAGCAGCTGGGGGACAGCAAGCTCCTACGAGCAGTACTTC. This gives the protein CASSWGTASSYEQYF. The full variable domain, in which reference TRBV5-1 and TRBJ2-7 provide the parts outside the CDR3, is KAGVTQTPRYLIKTRGQQVTLSCSPISGHRSVSWYQQTPGQGLQFLFEYFSETQRNKGNFPGRFSGRQFSNSRSEMNVSTLELGDSALYLCASSWGTASSYEQYFGPGTRLTVT.

The V call is TRBV5-1, the J call TRBJ1-6; 7 positions agree with TRBD1. Germline V gene sequence: CDR1 SGHRS, CDR2 YFSETQ. Trimming removed 4 bases from V and 10 bases from J; junction bases left unmatched: 11. The CDR3 is 15 residues long. CDR3 in amino acids: CASSLEQGRVSPLHF. CDR3 bases: TGCGCCAGCAGCCTTGAACAGGGGAGAGTATCACCCCTCCACTTT.

J is TRBJ1-1 and V is TRBV27; no clear D gene. CDR1 is MNHEY and CDR2 is SMNVEV in the germline V gene (reference sequence). The CDR3 contains 13 residues. Trimming shortened V by 6 bases and J by 0 bases, and 8 bases separated the two germline ends. The CDR3 coding sequence is TGTGCCAGCAGCAAGAACTTGAACACTGAAGCTTTCTTT. Its translation is CASSKNLNTEAFF.

V gene TRBV7-9 combines with J gene TRBJ2-1; 7 bases are shared with TRBD2. This CDR3 comprises 15 residues. The V and J ends lost 5 bases and 4 bases, in that order; junction bases with no gene match: 8. CDR1 is SEHNR and CDR2 is FQNEAQ in the germline V gene (reference sequence). The CDR3 region is CASSGPSGLYNEQFF. The CDR3 DNA follows: TGTGCCAGCAGCGGACCTAGCGGCTTATACAATGAGCAGTTCTTC.

This chain joins TRBV28 and TRBJ1-2; D is undetermined. The V end lost 6 bases, the J end lost 0 bases, and 14 bases lay between the germline ends. Per germline, CDR1 MDHEN and CDR2 SYDVKM. This CDR3 region has 15 residues. CDR3 DNA sequence: TGTGCCAGCAGCCCCGGGATCGGCCCTAACTATGGCTACACCTTC. This encodes CASSPGIGPNYGYTF.

This chain joins TRBV5-8 and TRBJ2-1, with 8 bases matching TRBD2. Germline loops: CDR1 SGHTS, CDR2 YDEGEE. The CDR3 sequence is 15 residues long. V was clipped by 0 bases and J by 5 bases; unmatched bases: 4. CDR3 amino acids: CASSLEGRGDNEQFF. The DNA of the CDR3 is TGTGCCAGCAGCTTGGAGGGGCGGGGGGACAATGAGCAGTTCTTC.

The chain has TRBV27 and TRBJ1-2, with 7 bases lining up with TRBD1. This CDR3 is built from 16 residues. The germline CDR1 and CDR2 sequences are MNHEY and SMNVEV (reference sequence). Trimming cost V 5 bases and J 0 bases; bases outside gene matches: 9. The CDR3: CASSPFGTAANYGYTF. In DNA, the CDR3 is TGTGCCAGCAGTCCATTTGGGACAGCAGCTAACTATGGCTACACCTTC.

V and J are TRBV12-5 and TRBJ2-7; TRBD2 might be the D (5 bases). Germline CDR1 is LGHNT and CDR2 is FRNRAP. With 4 bases removed from V and 2 bases from J, the gap between germline ends came to 15 bases. The CDR3 has 15 residues. The CDR3 nucleotides are TGTGCTAGTGGTTCCGGACTCGGGATTACCTACGAGCAGTACTTC. It is translated as CASGSGLGITYEQYF.

The genes are TRBV29-1 and TRBJ1-1, with D unresolved. The germline V gene encodes CDR1 SQVTM and CDR2 ANQGSEA. The CDR3 consists of 9 residues. The CDR3 nucleotides read TGCAGGGCCGACACGGGGGCTTTCTTT. Its translation is CRADTGAFF. Using reference TRBV29-1 and TRBJ1-1 for the parts outside the CDR3, the full variable domain is SAVISQKPSRDICQRGTSLTIQCQVDSQVTMMFWYRQQPGQSLTLIATANQGSEATYESGFVIDKFPISRPNLTFSTLTVSNMSPEDSSIYLCRADTGAFFGQGTRLTVV.

For the CDR3, the DNA is TGTGCCAGCAGCCGACAGGGGGCCAGTAATGAAAAACTGTTTTTT. This codes for CASSRQGASNEKLFF. This rearrangement joins TRBV6-5 to TRBJ1-4; TRBD1 matches 10 bases. V lost 6 bases and J lost 4; bases outside the gene matches: 5. Germline V gene data show CDR1 as MNHEY and CDR2 as SVGAGI. The CDR3 runs 15 residues.

This clone was recorded once. This chain links TRBV7-9 with TRBJ2-5, with D possibly being TRBD2 (6 bases). CDR3 size: 12 residues. The germline gives CDR1 SEHNR, CDR2 FQNEAQ (reference sequence). Trimming removed 8 bases at V and 1 base at J, with 8 bases between. CDR3 protein: CASRGAQETQYF. The CDR3 region has the DNA TGTGCCAGCCGCGGGGCCCAAGAGACCCAGTACTTC.

V and J are TRBV4-1 and TRBJ2-4, with TRBD1 matching 7 bases. V lost 1 base to trimming and J lost 3 bases; unmatched junction nucleotides: 6. Per the germline V gene, CDR1 is MGHRA and CDR2 is YSYEKL. The CDR3 covers 16 residues. The CDR3 region has the DNA TGCGCCAGCAGCCAAGCCGCCACAGGGGACAAAAACATTCAGTACTTC. This codes for CASSQAATGDKNIQYF.

A single count supports this clone. The chain couples TRBV2 to TRBJ2-7, with TRBD1 identical over 7 bases. The length of the CDR3 is 14 residues. Germline trimming cut 6 bases from V and 2 bases from J; bases unmatched to any gene: 7. In germline, CDR1 is SNHLY, CDR2 FYNNEI. The CDR3 sequence is CASRGDSRAYEQYF. CDR3 bases: TGTGCCAGCAGAGGGGACAGTCGGGCCTACGAGCAGTACTTC.

This chain joins TRBV23-1 and TRBJ2-7; the D gene is possibly TRBD1 (6 bases). TRBV23-1 counts as an open reading frame of uncertain function. The length of the CDR3 is 14 residues. V shed 6 bases and J shed 0 bases, with 12 bases lying between them. CDR3 in amino acids: CASRERTASYEQYF. DNA of the CDR3: TGCGCCAGCAGGGAGCGGACAGCCTCCTACGAGCAGTACTTC.

In DNA, the CDR3 is TGCGCCAGCAGCATGGACAGGGCTGGAAACACCATATATTTT. It specifies CASSMDRAGNTIYF. This chain uses TRBV5-1 with TRBJ1-3; 8 positions match TRBD1. CDR1 and CDR2 from the germline V gene are SGHRS and YFSETQ. There are 14 residues in the CDR3. V shed 4 bases, J shed 2 bases, and the junction held 2 bases outside the gene matches.

The chain uses TRBV29-1 and TRBJ2-7; 12 bases agree with TRBD1. The CDR3 totals 13 residues. CDR1 is SQVTM, CDR2 ANQGSEA, per germline. The V gene end was trimmed by 7 bases and the J gene end by 7 bases; junction bases not matched to a gene: 8. CDR3 coding DNA: TGCAGCGCTGGGACAGGGGGCTCGGGGGAGCAGTACTTC. Protein: CSAGTGGSGEQYF.

The chain links TRBV3-1 (or the pseudogene TRBV3-2) to TRBJ2-1, with a possible D match to TRBD2 (5 bases). Germline values: CDR1 LGHDT, CDR2 YNNKEL (reference sequence). There are 16 residues in the CDR3. Trimming stripped 0 bases from V and 6 bases from J, with 15 bases between. The DNA for the CDR3 is TGTGCCAGCAGCCAAGAGGGCCTTAGACGGGGCAATGAGCAGTTCTTC. Translating it yields CASSQEGLRRGNEQFF.

The chain employs TRBV7-9 and TRBJ2-1; tentatively, D is TRBD1 (6 bases). From germline, CDR1 is SEHNR and CDR2 FQNEAQ (reference sequence). Deletions cut 3 bases from V and 1 base from J, with 10 bases between. The CDR3 has 15 amino acids. The CDR3 protein is CASSLSTGSYNEQFF. The CDR3 nucleotides read TGTGCCAGCAGCTTGAGCACAGGGTCCTACAATGAGCAGTTCTTC.

The chain joins TRBV19 to TRBJ1-6, with TRBD1 matching over 8 bases. Per the germline V gene, CDR1 is LNHDA and CDR2 is SQIVND (reference sequence). This CDR3 has 13 residues. V shed 10 bases, J shed 7 bases, and the junction held 6 bases outside the gene matches. This CDR3 is CATSGQENSPLHF. CDR3 nucleotides: TGTGCCACCTCGGGACAGGAAAATTCACCCCTCCACTTT.

The rearrangement joins TRBV19 to TRBJ2-2; a weak D match, TRBD1 (6 bases). Per germline, CDR1 LNHDA and CDR2 SQIVND (reference sequence). The CDR3 is made up of 15 amino acids. V was cut by 4 bases and J by 5 bases, with 14 bases left in between. The CDR3 nucleotides read TGTGCCAGTAGTAGATACAGGGACGAAACCGGGGAGCTGTTTTTT. Protein: CASSRYRDETGELFF.

CDR3 sequence: CASSLVQGSAGELFF. As DNA, the CDR3 is TGTGCCAGCAGCTTAGTTCAGGGTTCTGCCGGGGAGCTGTTTTTT. The chain recombines TRBV11-2 with TRBJ2-2, with D maybe TRBD1 (5 bases). CDR3 length: 15 residues. Deletions cut 1 base from V and 6 bases from J, with 12 bases between. In germline, CDR1 is SGHAT, CDR2 FQNNGV.

This clone has a single count. At the DNA level, this CDR3 is encoded by other sequences in the same sample as well. The rearrangement links TRBV19 to TRBJ2-6; 9 nucleotides align to TRBD1. V trimming: 6 bases; J trimming: 4 bases; junction bases outside the gene matches: 7. The CDR3 loop spans 16 amino acids. Germline V gene sequence: CDR1 LNHDA, CDR2 SQIVND (reference sequence). DNA for the CDR3: TGTGCCAGTAGCATCACAGGGGGCTCAGGGGCCAACGTCCTGACTTTC. The encoded protein is CASSITGGSGANVLTF. Variable domain in full (rest from reference TRBV19 and TRBJ2-6): DGGITQSPKYLFRKEGQNVTLSCEQNLNHDAMYWYRQDPGQGLRLIYYSQIVNDFQKGDIAEGYSVSREKKESFPLTVTSAQKNPTAFYLCASSITGGSGANVLTFGAGSRLTVL.

The CDR3 nucleotides read TGCGCCAGCAGCCCTGGGGGACTAGTAGCGGATACGCAGTATTTT. Protein product: CASSPGGLVADTQYF. The chain employs TRBV4-3 and TRBJ2-3, with TRBD2 identical over 8 bases. The CDR3 has 15 residues. Germline CDR1 is LGHNA and CDR2 is YSLEER. V lost 4 bases, J lost 6 bases, and 9 bases stayed unmatched.

This chain links TRBV7-9 with TRBJ2-3; 8 bases are shared with TRBD1. Looked up from germline, CDR1 is SEHNR and CDR2 is FQNEAQ (reference sequence). Trimming removed 3 bases from V and 1 base from J; junction bases left unmatched: 3. The CDR3 has 15 amino acids. CDR3 in DNA: TGTGCCAGCAGCTTCCAGGGGGCCGGCACAGATACGCAGTATTTT. This encodes CASSFQGAGTDTQYF.

CDR3 in DNA: TGTGCCAGCAGGAGGACAGGGGGAAGGGTAACTGAAGCTTTCTTT. Its protein product is CASRRTGGRVTEAFF. The J gene is TRBJ1-1, the V gene TRBV6-5; 10 bases are a match to TRBD1. V dropped 6 bases and J dropped 5; count of bases not matched to a gene: 9. The CDR3 contains 15 residues. Germline V gene data show CDR1 as MNHEY and CDR2 as SVGAGI.